One and the same sample provided the 7 T cell receptor beta chains below, sequenced in a study of T cells in Graves' hyperthyroidism and ophthalmopathy. Authors of the study amplified TCR beta CDR3 regions from RNA transcripts. RT-PCR in the first round (using the HTBI primer set) targeted the TCR CDR3. TCRdb re-analysed the multiplex PCR reads in MiXCR, keeping a single row per CDR3 protein. The data show about 570,000 distinct CDR3 sequences, about half seen once. The sample consisted of peripheral blood or thyroid tissue (not recorded which). The source of these receptors is an adult woman with Graves' disease, either hyperthyroidism or ophthalmopathy (not recorded which).

This chain connects TRBV10-3 to TRBJ1-1; 7 positions match TRBD1. In germline, CDR1 is ENHRY, CDR2 SYGVKD. The CDR3 sequence is 15 residues long. V gave up 4 bases and J gave up 1 base; unmatched junction bases: 6. The DNA for the CDR3 is TGTGCCATCAGTGCTCCTCGGACAGGGAACACTGAAGCTTTCTTT. Encoded protein: CAISAPRTGNTEAFF.

This clonotype was detected only a few times. The chain links TRBV29-1 to TRBJ2-7; D not resolved. The CDR3 has 11 residues. Germline V gene lookup returns CDR1 SQVTM and CDR2 ANQGSEA. The V end lost 7 bases, the J end lost 7 bases, and 14 bases lay between the germline ends. The CDR3 DNA follows: TGCAGCGGGAAATGGGCTGGGGAGCAGTACTTC. This codes for CSGKWAGEQYF.

This clonotype was seen repeatedly, ten times or more. This rearrangement joins TRBV20-1 to TRBJ2-7; 9 bases are a match to TRBD2. V shed 5 bases and J 4 bases; nucleotides not matched to a gene: 6. CDR3 size: 13 residues. Germline CDR1 reads DFQATT; CDR2 reads SNEGSKA (reference sequence). CDR3 amino acids: CSAFGTSSYEQYF. In nucleotides, the CDR3 is TGCAGTGCTTTTGGGACTAGCTCTTACGAGCAGTACTTC.

V is TRBV10-3 and J is TRBJ2-5; 9 bases fit TRBD1. This CDR3 comprises 17 residues. Trimming cost V 0 bases and J 4 bases; bases outside gene matches: 9. CDR1 and CDR2 from the germline V gene are ENHRY and SYGVKD. DNA for the CDR3: TGTGCCATCAGTGAGTCGGGGGGACAGGGACGTCCAGAGACCCAGTACTTC. Amino acids: CAISESGGQGRPETQYF.

The chain joins TRBV27 to TRBJ1-6; D not certain. The CDR3 length is 10 residues. With 2 bases removed from V and 18 bases from J, the gap between germline ends came to 8 bases. CDR1 MNHEY and CDR2 SMNVEV come from the germline V gene (reference sequence). CDR3 DNA sequence: TGTGCCAGCAGTTTAGAGTATCCCCACTTT. It encodes CASSLEYPHF.

This clonotype has more than one count but fewer than ten. The gene calls are TRBV7-3 and TRBJ2-5, with a weak D call TRBD1 (6 bases). Looked up from germline, CDR1 is SGHTA and CDR2 is FQGTGA. There are 16 residues in the CDR3. V shed 2 bases and J shed 2 bases, with 15 bases lying between them. CDR3 sequence (DNA): TGTGCCAGCAGCTTAGCCCGGGCCAGGGGACAAGAGACCCAGTACTTC. Protein sequence: CASSLARARGQETQYF.

The rearrangement links TRBV7-8 to TRBJ2-2; 8 bases align to TRBD1. The germline V gene encodes CDR1 SGHVS and CDR2 FQNEAQ. V gave up 6 bases and J gave up 1 base; unmatched junction bases: 4. There are 15 residues in the CDR3. The chain's CDR3 is CASRSGTGNTGELFF. The CDR3 nucleotides are TGTGCCAGCAGGTCTGGGACAGGGAACACCGGGGAGCTGTTTTTT. Supplemented by reference TRBV7-8 and TRBJ2-2, the full variable domain reads GAGVSQSPRYKVAKRGQDVALRCDPISGHVSLFWYQQALGQGPEFLTYFQNEAQLDKSGLPSDRFFAERPEGSVSTLKIQRTQQEDSAVYLCASRSGTGNTGELFFGEGSRLTVL.